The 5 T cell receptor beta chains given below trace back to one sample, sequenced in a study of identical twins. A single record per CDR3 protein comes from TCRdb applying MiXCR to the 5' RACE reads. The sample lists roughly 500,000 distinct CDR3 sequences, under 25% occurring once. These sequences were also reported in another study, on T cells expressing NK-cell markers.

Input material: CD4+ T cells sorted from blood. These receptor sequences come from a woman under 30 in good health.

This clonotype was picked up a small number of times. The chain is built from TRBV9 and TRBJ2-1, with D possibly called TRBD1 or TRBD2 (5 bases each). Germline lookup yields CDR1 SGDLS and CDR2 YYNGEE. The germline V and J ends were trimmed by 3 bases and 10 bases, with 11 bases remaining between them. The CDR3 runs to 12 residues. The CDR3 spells CASSAGAEEQFF. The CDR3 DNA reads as TGTGCCAGCAGCGCCGGGGCGGAAGAGCAGTTCTTC.

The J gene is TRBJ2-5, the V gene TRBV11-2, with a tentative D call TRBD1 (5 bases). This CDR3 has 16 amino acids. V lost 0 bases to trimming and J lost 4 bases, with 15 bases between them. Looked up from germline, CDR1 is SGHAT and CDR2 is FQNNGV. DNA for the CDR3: TGTGCCAGCAGCTTAGAGGGTTCAGGGCTCTCAGAGACCCAGTACTTC. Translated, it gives CASSLEGSGLSETQYF. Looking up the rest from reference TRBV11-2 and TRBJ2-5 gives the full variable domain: EAGVAQSPRYKIIEKRQSVAFWCNPISGHATLYWYQQILGQGPKLLIQFQNNGVVDDSQLPKDRFSAERLKGVDSTLKIQPAKLEDSAVYLCASSLEGSGLSETQYFGPGTRLLVL.

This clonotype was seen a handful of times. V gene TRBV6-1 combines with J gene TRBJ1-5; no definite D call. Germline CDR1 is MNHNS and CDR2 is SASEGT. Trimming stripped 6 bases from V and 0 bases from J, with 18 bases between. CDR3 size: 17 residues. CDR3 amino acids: CASSPGRRLYSNQPQHF. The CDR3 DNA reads TGTGCCAGCAGCCCCGGGAGGAGATTATATAGCAATCAGCCCCAGCATTTT.

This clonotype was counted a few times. CDR3 region: CASSFGGLRGTEAFF. The DNA of the CDR3 is TGTGCCAGCAGCTTCGGGGGCCTCAGAGGCACTGAAGCTTTCTTT. The chain couples TRBV7-9 to TRBJ1-1; perhaps TRBD1 as D (6 bases). The germline CDR1 and CDR2 sequences are SEHNR and FQNEAQ (reference sequence). This CDR3 comprises 15 residues. Between the trimmed V and J ends, which lost 3 bases and 4 bases, there was a span of 15 bases.

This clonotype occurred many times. As DNA, the CDR3 is TGTGCCAGCAGATACGGGACAGTTAATGAAAAACTGTTTTTT. Translation gives CASRYGTVNEKLFF. V and J are TRBV2 and TRBJ1-4, with 7 bases matching TRBD1. CDR3 length: 14 residues. The germline V gene encodes CDR1 SNHLY and CDR2 FYNNEI. The junction had 5 bases not matched to a gene; V was cut back by 6 bases and J by 4 bases.